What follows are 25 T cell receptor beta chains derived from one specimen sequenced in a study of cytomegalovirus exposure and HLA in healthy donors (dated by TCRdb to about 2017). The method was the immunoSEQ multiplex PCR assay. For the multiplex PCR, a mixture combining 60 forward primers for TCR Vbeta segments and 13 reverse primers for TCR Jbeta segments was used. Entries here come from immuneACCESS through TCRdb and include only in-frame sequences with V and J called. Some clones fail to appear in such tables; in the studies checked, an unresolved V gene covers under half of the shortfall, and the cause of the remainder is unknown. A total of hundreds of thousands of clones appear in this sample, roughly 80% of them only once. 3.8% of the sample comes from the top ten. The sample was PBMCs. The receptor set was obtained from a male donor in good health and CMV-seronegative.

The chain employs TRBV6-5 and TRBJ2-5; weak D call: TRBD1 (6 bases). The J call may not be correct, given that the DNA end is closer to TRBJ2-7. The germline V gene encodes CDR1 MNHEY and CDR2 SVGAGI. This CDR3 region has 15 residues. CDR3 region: CASRPQGSSSYEQYF. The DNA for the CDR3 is TGTGCCAGCAGGCCACAGGGAAGTAGCTCCTACGAGCAGTACTTC.

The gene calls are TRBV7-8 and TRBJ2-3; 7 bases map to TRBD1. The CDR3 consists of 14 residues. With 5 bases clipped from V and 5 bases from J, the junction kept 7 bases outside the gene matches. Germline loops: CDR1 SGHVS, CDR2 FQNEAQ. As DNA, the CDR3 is TGTGCCAGCAGCGCTAGATCAGGGGGAGATACGCAGTATTTT. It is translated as CASSARSGGDTQYF. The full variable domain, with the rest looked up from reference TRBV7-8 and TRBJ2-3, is GAGVSQSPRYKVAKRGQDVALRCDPISGHVSLFWYQQALGQGPEFLTYFQNEAQLDKSGLPSDRFFAERPEGSVSTLKIQRTQQEDSAVYLCASSARSGGDTQYFGPGTRLTVL.

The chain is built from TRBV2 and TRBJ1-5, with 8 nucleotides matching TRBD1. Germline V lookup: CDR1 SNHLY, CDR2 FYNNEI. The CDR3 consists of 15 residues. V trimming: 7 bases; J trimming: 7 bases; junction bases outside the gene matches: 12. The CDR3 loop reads CASIEGAGGSQPQHF. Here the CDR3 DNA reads TGTGCCAGCATCGAGGGCGCAGGGGGCTCACAGCCCCAGCATTTT.

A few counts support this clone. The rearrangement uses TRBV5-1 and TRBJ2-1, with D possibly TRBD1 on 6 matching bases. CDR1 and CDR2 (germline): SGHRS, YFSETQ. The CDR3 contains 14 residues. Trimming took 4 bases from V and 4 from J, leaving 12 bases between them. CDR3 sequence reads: CASSLGTTYNEQFF. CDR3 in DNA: TGCGCCAGCAGCCTCGGGACAACTTACAATGAGCAGTTCTTC.

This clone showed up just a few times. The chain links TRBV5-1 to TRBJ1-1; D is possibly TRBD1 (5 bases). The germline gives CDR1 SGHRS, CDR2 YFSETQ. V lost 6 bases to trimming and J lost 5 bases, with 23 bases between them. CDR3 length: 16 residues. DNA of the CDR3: TGCGCCAGCATAGTCGACGGGCGGGATAAGGGGACTGAAGCTTTCTTT. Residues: CASIVDGRDKGTEAFF. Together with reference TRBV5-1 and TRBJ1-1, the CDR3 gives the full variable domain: KAGVTQTPRYLIKTRGQQVTLSCSPISGHRSVSWYQQTPGQGLQFLFEYFSETQRNKGNFPGRFSGRQFSNSRSEMNVSTLELGDSALYLCASIVDGRDKGTEAFFGQGTRLTVV.

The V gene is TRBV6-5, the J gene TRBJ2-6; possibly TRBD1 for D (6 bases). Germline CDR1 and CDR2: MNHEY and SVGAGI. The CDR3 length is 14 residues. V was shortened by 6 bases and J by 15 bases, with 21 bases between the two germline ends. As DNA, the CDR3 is TGTGCCAGCAGCCCCGGGACAAACAAAAGGTACCTGACTTTC. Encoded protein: CASSPGTNKRYLTF.

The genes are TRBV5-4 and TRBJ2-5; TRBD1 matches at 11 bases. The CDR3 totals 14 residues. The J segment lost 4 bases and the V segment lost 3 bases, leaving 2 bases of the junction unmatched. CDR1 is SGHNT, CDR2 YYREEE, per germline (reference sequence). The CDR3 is CASSWGTGGETQYF. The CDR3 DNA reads TGTGCCAGCAGCTGGGGGACAGGGGGAGAGACCCAGTACTTC. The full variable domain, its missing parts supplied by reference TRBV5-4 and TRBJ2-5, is ETGVTQSPTHLIKTRGQQVTLRCSSQSGHNTVSWYQQALGQGPQFIFQYYREEENGRGNFPPRFSGLQFPNYSSELNVNALELDDSALYLCASSWGTGGETQYFGPGTRLLVL.

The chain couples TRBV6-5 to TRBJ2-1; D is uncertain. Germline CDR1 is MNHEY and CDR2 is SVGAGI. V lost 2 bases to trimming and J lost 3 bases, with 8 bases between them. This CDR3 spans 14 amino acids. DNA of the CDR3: TGTGCCAGCAGTTACATGGCGGACTACAATGAGCAGTTCTTC. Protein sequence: CASSYMADYNEQFF.

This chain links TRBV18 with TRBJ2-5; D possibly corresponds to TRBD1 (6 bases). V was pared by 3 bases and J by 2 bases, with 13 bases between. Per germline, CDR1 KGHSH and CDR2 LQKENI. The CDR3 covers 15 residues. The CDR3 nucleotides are TGTGCCAGCTCACCCCCCGGACAGCCTCAAGAGACCCAGTACTTC. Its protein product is CASSPPGQPQETQYF. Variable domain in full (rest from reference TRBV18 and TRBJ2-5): NAGVMQNPRHLVRRRGQEARLRCSPMKGHSHVYWYRQLPEEGLKFMVYLQKENIIDESGMPKERFSAEFPKEGPSILRIQQVVRGDSAAYFCASSPPGQPQETQYFGPGTRLLVL.

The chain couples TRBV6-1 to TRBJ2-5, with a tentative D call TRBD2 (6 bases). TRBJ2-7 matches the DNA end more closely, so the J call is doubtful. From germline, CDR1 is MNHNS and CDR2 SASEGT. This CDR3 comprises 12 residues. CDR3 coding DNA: TGTGCCAGCAGGGAGGGGTCCTACGAGCAGTACTTC. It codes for CASREGSYEQYF.

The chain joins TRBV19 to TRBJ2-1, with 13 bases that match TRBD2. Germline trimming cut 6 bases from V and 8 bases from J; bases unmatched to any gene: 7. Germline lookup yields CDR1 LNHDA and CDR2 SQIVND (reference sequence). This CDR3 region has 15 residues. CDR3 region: CASRRTSGSSDEQFF. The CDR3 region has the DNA TGTGCCAGTAGAAGGACTAGCGGGAGTAGCGATGAGCAGTTCTTC.

CDR3 region: CASSLGGGDNYGYTF. Written as DNA, the CDR3 is TGTGCCAGCAGCTTAGGGGGGGGAGATAACTATGGCTACACCTTC. This rearrangement joins TRBV7-6 to TRBJ1-2; perhaps TRBD1 as D (5 bases). V was shortened by 1 base and J by 1 base, with 10 bases between the two germline ends. CDR3 length: 15 amino acids. Germline loops: CDR1 SGHVS, CDR2 FNYEAQ. Variable domain in full (rest from reference TRBV7-6 and TRBJ1-2): GAGVSQSPRYKVTKRGQDVALRCDPISGHVSLYWYRQALGQGPEFLTYFNYEAQQDKSGLPNDRFSAERPEGSISTLTIQRTEQRDSAMYRCASSLGGGDNYGYTFGSGTRLTVV.

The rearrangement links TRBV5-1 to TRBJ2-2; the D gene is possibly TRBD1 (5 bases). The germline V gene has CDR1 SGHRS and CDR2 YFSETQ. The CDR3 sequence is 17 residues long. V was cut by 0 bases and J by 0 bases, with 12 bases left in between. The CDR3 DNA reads TGCGCCAGCAGCTTGGACCCCAGGGCCGCGAACACCGGGGAGCTGTTTTTT. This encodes CASSLDPRAANTGELFF.

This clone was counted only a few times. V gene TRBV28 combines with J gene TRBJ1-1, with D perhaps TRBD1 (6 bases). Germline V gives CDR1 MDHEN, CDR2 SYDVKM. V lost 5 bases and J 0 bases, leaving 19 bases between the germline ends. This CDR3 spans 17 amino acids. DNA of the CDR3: TGTGCCAGCAGTGAGTTACAGGGTCGAAGAATGAACACTGAAGCTTTCTTT. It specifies CASSELQGRRMNTEAFF. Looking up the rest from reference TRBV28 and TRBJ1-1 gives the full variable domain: DVKVTQSSRYLVKRTGEKVFLECVQDMDHENMFWYRQDPGLGLRLIYFSYDVKMKEKGDIPEGYSVSREKKERFSLILESASTNQTSMYLCASSELQGRRMNTEAFFGQGTRLTVV.

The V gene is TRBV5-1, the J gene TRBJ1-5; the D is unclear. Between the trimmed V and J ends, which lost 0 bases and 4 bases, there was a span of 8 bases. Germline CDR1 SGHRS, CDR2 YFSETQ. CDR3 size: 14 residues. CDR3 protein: CASSLVPGNQPQHF. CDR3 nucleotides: TGCGCCAGCAGCTTGGTTCCGGGGAATCAGCCCCAGCATTTT.

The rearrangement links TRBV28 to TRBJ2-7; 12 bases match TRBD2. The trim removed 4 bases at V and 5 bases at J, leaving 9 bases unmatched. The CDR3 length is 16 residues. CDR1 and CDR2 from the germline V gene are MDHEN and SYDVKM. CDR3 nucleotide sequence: TGTGCCAGCAGTTCCCCGACTAGCGGGAGATCCCACGAGCAGTACTTC. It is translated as CASSSPTSGRSHEQYF.

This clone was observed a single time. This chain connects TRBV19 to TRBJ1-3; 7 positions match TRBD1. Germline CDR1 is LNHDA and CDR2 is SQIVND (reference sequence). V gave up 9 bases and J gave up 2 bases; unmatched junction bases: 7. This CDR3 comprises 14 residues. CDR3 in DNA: TGTGCCAGCCATCCAGGGGGGCCTGGAAACACCATATATTTT. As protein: CASHPGGPGNTIYF.

CDR3 loop: CATSAGRNSPLHF. The CDR3 nucleotides read TGTGCCACCAGCGCAGGCAGGAATTCACCCCTCCACTTT. The V call is TRBV15, the J call TRBJ1-6; D uncertain. The V end lost 5 bases, the J end lost 7 bases, and 9 bases lay between the germline ends. Per the germline V gene, CDR1 is LNHNV and CDR2 is YYDKDF (reference sequence). CDR3 length equals 13 residues. The whole variable domain, filled in from reference TRBV15 and TRBJ1-6, reads DAMVIQNPRYQVTQFGKPVTLSCSQTLNHNVMYWYQQKSSQAPKLLFHYYDKDFNNEADTPDNFQSRRPNTSFCFLDIRSPGLGDTAMYLCATSAGRNSPLHFGNGTRLTVT.

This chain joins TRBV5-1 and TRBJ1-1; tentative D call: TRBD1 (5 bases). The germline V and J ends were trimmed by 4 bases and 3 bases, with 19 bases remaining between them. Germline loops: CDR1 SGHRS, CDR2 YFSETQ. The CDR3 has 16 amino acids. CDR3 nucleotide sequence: TGCGCCAGCAGCCCCCTTCTCAGGGTAGAGGACACTGAAGCTTTCTTT. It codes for CASSPLLRVEDTEAFF.

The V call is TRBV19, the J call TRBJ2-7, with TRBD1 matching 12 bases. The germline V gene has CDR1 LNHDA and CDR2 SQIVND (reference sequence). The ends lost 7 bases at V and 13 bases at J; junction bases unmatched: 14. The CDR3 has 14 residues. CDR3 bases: TGTGCCAGTACCATTTCCGGGACAGGGGGCCAGTTCTACTTC. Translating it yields CASTISGTGGQFYF.

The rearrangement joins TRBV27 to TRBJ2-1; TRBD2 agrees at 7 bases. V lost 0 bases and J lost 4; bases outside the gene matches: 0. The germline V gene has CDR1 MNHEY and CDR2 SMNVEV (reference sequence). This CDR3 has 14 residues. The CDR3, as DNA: TGTGCCAGCAGTTTATCCGGGAGGTACAATGAGCAGTTCTTC. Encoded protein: CASSLSGRYNEQFF.

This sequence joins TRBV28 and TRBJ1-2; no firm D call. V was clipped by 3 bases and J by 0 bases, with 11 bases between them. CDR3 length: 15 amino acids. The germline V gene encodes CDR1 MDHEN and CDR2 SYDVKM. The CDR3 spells CASSFLAGPNYGYTF. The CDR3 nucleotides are TGTGCCAGCAGTTTTCTGGCGGGCCCTAACTATGGCTACACCTTC.

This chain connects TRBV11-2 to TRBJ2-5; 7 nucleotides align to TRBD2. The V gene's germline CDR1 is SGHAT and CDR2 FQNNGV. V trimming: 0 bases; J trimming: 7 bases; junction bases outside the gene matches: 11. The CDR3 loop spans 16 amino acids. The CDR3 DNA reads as TGTGCCAGCAGCTTAGAGGGGAGGGCGGGGTTGTCGACCCAGTACTTC. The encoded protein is CASSLEGRAGLSTQYF.

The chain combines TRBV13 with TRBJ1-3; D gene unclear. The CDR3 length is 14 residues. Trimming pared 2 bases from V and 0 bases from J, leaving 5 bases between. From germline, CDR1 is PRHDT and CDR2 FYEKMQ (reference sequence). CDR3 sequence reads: CASSLRSSGNTIYF. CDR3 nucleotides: TGTGCCAGCAGCTTACGGAGCTCTGGAAACACCATATATTTT.

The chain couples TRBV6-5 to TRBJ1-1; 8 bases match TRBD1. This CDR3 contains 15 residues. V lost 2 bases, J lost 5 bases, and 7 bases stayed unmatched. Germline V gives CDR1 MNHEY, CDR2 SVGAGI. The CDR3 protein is CASSYGTGGGTEAFF. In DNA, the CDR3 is TGTGCCAGCAGTTACGGGACAGGCGGTGGTACTGAAGCTTTCTTT.